This T cell receptor (beta chain) was identified during a study of technical replicates of blood from a few donors. Germline V gene lookup returns CDR1 SNHLY and CDR2 FYNNEI. This CDR3 contains 15 residues. V was pared by 0 bases and J by 11 bases, with 17 bases between. The table came from immunoSEQ multiplex PCR; TCRdb's copy has only in-frame clones and leaves some out. The sample yields fewer than 65,000 clones, around 87% seen once. Source material: PBMCs. The clonotype comes from a human donor in good health. Some clones in this sample may be carry-over from other donors' samples. The genes are TRBV2 and TRBJ2-4; D might be TRBD1 (6 bases). DNA for the CDR3: TGTGCCAGCAGTGAAGCGCATGGGCAGGGGATATTTCAGTACTTC. This encodes CASSEAHGQGIFQYF.